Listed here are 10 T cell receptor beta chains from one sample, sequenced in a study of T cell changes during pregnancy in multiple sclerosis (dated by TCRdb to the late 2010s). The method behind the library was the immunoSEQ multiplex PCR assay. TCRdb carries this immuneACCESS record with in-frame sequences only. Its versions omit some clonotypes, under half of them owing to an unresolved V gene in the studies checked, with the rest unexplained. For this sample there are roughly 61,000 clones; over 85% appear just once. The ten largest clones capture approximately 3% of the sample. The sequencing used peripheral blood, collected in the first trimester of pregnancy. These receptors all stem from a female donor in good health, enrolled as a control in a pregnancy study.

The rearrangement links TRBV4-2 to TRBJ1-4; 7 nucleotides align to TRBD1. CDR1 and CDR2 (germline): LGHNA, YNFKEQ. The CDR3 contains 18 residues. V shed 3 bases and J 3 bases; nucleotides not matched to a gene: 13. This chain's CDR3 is CASSQEGAGSRANEKLFF. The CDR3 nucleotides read TGTGCCAGCAGCCAGGAGGGGGCCGGCAGCCGGGCTAATGAAAAACTGTTTTTT.

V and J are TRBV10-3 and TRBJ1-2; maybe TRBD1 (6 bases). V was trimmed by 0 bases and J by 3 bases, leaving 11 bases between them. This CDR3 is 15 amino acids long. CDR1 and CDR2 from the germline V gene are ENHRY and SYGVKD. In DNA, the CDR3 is TGTGCCATCAGTGAGTCGAGACAGGAGTACTATGGCTACACCTTC. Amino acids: CAISESRQEYYGYTF.

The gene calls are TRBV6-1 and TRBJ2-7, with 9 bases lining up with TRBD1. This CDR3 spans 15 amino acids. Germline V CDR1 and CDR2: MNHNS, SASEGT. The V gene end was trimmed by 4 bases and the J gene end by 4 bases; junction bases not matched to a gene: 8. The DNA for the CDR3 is TGTGCCAGCAGTGGGGGACAGGGAAACGTTTACGAGCAGTACTTC. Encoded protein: CASSGGQGNVYEQYF.

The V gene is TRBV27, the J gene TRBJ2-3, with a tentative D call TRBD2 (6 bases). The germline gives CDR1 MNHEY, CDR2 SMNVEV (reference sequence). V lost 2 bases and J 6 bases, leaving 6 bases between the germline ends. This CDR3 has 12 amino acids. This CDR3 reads CASSLGGDTQYF. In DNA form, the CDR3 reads TGTGCCAGCAGTTTAGGGGGGGATACGCAGTATTTT.

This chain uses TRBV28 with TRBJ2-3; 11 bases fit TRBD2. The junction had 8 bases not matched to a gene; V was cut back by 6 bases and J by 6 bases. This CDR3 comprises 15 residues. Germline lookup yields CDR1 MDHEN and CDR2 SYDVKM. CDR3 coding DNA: TGTGCCAGCAGCGTAGTTAGCGGGAGGGCCGATACGCAGTATTTT. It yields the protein CASSVVSGRADTQYF.

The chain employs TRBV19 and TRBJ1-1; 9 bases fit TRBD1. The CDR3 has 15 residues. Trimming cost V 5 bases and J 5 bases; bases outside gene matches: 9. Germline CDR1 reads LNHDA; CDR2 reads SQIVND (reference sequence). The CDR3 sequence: CASSLGTGSYTEAFF. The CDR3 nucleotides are TGTGCCAGTAGTTTGGGGACAGGGTCTTATACTGAAGCTTTCTTT.

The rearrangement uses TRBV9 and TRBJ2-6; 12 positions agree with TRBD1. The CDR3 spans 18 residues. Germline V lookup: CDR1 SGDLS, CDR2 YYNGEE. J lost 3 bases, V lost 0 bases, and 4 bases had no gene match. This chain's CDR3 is CASSVGGQGAYGANVLTF. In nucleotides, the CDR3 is TGTGCCAGCAGCGTAGGGGGACAGGGGGCCTATGGGGCCAACGTCCTGACTTTC.

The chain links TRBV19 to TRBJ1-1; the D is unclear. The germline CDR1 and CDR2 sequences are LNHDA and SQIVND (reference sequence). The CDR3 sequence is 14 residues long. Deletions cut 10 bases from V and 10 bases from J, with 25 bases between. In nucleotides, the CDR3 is TGTGCCACCAAGGTATCGGGAGGTGATCGGGGAGCTTTCTTT. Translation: CATKVSGGDRGAFF.

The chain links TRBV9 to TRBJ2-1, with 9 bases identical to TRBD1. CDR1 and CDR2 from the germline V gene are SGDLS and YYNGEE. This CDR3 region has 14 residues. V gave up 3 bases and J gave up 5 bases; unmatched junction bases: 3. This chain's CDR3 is CASSGRTGDNEQFF. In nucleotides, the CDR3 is TGTGCCAGCAGCGGACGGACAGGGGACAATGAGCAGTTCTTC.

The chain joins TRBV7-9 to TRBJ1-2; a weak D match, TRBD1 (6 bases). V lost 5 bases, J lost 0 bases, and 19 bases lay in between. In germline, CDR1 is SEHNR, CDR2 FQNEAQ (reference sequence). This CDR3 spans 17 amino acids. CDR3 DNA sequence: TGTGCCAGCAGCCCCGTAGACCGGACAGCGGCTAACTATGGCTACACCTTC. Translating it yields CASSPVDRTAANYGYTF.